Following are 9 T cell receptor beta chains from one sample sequenced in a study of cytomegalovirus exposure and HLA in healthy donors (dated by TCRdb to 2016 to 2017). Library preparation was by the immunoSEQ multiplex PCR assay. The multiplex PCR relied on a mix of 60 forward primers for TCR Vbeta segments and 13 reverse primers for TCR Jbeta segments. This immuneACCESS table, as held by TCRdb, lists in-frame sequences with V and J called but not all clones. Of the missing ones, under half trace to an unresolved V gene in checked studies; the others have no known cause. The sample table shows fewer than 150,000 clones, and roughly four fifths are seen once. The biggest ten clones account for under 4.5% of the sample. Sequencing was carried out using PBMCs. These TCRs come from a man in his forties in good health and CMV-seropositive.

The chain combines TRBV19 with TRBJ1-2, with 7 bases lining up with TRBD1. CDR3 length: 14 amino acids. V gave up 6 bases and J gave up 4 bases; unmatched junction bases: 8. CDR1 is LNHDA and CDR2 is SQIVND in the germline V gene (reference sequence). The DNA for the CDR3 is TGTGCCAGTAGGACACCGACAGGGACCTATGGCTACACCTTC. Amino acids: CASRTPTGTYGYTF.

The V and J genes are TRBV5-4 and TRBJ2-2; 9 nucleotides agree with TRBD2. V gave up 0 bases and J gave up 9 bases; unmatched junction bases: 9. CDR1 and CDR2 from the germline V gene are SGHNT and YYREEE (reference sequence). CDR3 length: 16 amino acids. The CDR3: CASSLALAGLVRELFF. The CDR3 nucleotides are TGTGCCAGCAGCTTGGCACTAGCGGGTCTCGTCCGGGAGCTGTTTTTT.

The V and J genes are TRBV7-8 and TRBJ2-1, with D tentatively TRBD1 (5 bases). V dropped 6 bases and J dropped 4 bases, with 10 bases sitting between them. CDR1 and CDR2 from the germline V gene are SGHVS and FQNEAQ. This CDR3 comprises 13 residues. The CDR3 loop reads CASSRQGYNEQFF. The DNA for the CDR3 is TGTGCCAGCAGTCGGCAGGGTTACAATGAGCAGTTCTTC. The full variable domain, its missing parts supplied by reference TRBV7-8 and TRBJ2-1, is GAGVSQSPRYKVAKRGQDVALRCDPISGHVSLFWYQQALGQGPEFLTYFQNEAQLDKSGLPSDRFFAERPEGSVSTLKIQRTQQEDSAVYLCASSRQGYNEQFFGPGTRLTVL.

This clone was seen more than once but under ten times. The V call is TRBV30, the J call TRBJ2-4; 8 bases line up with TRBD2. The V gene's germline CDR1 is GTSNPN and CDR2 SVGIG (reference sequence). The CDR3 is 13 residues long. CDR3 amino acids: CAAGGEGKNIQYF. CDR3 nucleotide sequence: TGTGCGGCCGGGGGGGAGGGCAAAAACATTCAGTACTTC.

CDR3 region: CASSIPGQGIIGELFF. Here the CDR3 DNA reads TGTGCCAGTAGCATTCCGGGACAGGGTATCATCGGGGAGCTGTTTTTT. The chain recombines TRBV19 with TRBJ2-2; 9 bases agree with TRBD1. After removal of 6 bases from V and 7 bases from J, the junction contained 12 bases not matched to a gene. The V gene's germline CDR1 is LNHDA and CDR2 SQIVND (reference sequence). The CDR3 extends over 16 amino acids.

This clone was observed a few times. The J gene is TRBJ1-4, the V gene TRBV27; D call uncertain. The germline V gene encodes CDR1 MNHEY and CDR2 SMNVEV (reference sequence). The CDR3 spans 12 residues. Trimming cost V 6 bases and J 7 bases, with 9 bases left between them. CDR3 nucleotides: TGTGCCAGCAGGCGGGGTAGTGAAAAACTGTTTTTT. It specifies CASRRGSEKLFF.

The V and J genes are TRBV2 and TRBJ1-2; D gene ambiguous. The CDR3 totals 14 residues. The V end was cut by 7 bases, the J end by 4 bases, with 16 bases between. CDR1 SNHLY and CDR2 FYNNEI come from the germline V gene. The CDR3 loop is CASILRISGYGYTF. CDR3 DNA: TGTGCCAGCATTCTGAGGATCTCTGGCTATGGCTACACCTTC.

The genes are TRBV7-9 and TRBJ1-2; TRBD1 matches 8 bases. V gave up 4 bases and J gave up 7 bases; unmatched junction bases: 14. Per the germline V gene, CDR1 is SEHNR and CDR2 is FQNEAQ (reference sequence). CDR3 length: 16 amino acids. The DNA of the CDR3 is TGTGCCAGCAGCTCGAGAACCGGGACAGGTCTAAGTGGCTACACCTTC. Protein product: CASSSRTGTGLSGYTF.

The rearrangement joins TRBV5-1 to TRBJ2-7; 10 nucleotides line up with TRBD1. Germline V gene data show CDR1 as SGHRS and CDR2 as YFSETQ. This CDR3 has 15 residues. V was clipped by 0 bases and J by 5 bases; unmatched bases: 5. The CDR3 loop is CASSLGDRGRDEQYF. As DNA, the CDR3 is TGCGCCAGCAGCTTGGGAGACAGGGGGCGGGACGAGCAGTACTTC.